This T cell receptor (beta chain) was observed in a study of human T cells and chemical hapten exposure. As for the study in general: Subjects had 2% DPC placed on roughly 2 cm by roughly 2 cm of upper inner arm skin for sensitization.

Trimming shortened V by 7 bases and J by 0 bases, and 16 bases separated the two germline ends. The CDR3 length is 16 residues. CDR1 and CDR2 (germline): MNHNS, SASEGT. Time point reported: patch test 2, 6 weeks after DPC sensitization. Treatment described: therapeutic diphenylcyclopropenone sensitization with weekly scalp DPC. Total RNA came from unfractionated whole blood. This clonotype was recorded many times. Its antigen remains unknown. General study findings and limits: The study found expanded TCRs formed significantly more large CDR3 similarity clusters than controls.

Single cDNA molecules in the library carried unique molecular identifiers attached during preparation. TCRdb passed the RACE reads through MiXCR, listing each CDR3 protein once. The data hold about 42,000 distinct CDR3 sequences, with roughly 9% observed a single time. The rearrangement links TRBV6-1 to TRBJ1-5, with D possibly matching TRBD1 (5 bases). This specimen consisted of whole blood, obtained in connection with sensitization to the hapten diphenylcyclopropenone (DPC). This clonotype was sampled from a woman under 40 with alopecia areata. Some clones in this sample may be carry-over from other donors' samples. CDR3 protein: CASTVGTGNSNQPQHF. The CDR3 bases are TGTGCCAGCACTGTAGGGACGGGGAATAGCAATCAGCCCCAGCATTTT.